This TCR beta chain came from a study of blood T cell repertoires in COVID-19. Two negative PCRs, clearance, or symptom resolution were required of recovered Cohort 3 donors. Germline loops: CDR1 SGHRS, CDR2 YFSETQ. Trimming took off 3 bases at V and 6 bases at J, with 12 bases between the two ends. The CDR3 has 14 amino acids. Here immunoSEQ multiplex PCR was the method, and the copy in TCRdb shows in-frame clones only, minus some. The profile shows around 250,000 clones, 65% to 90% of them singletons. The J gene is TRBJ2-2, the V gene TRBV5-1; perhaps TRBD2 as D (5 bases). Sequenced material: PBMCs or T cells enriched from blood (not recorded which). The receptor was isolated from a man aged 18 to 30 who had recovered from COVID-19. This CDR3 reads CASSSTGMAGELFF. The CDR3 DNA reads TGCGCCAGCAGCTCAACGGGAATGGCCGGGGAGCTGTTTTTT.